One and the same sample provided the 25 T cell receptor beta chains below, sequenced in a study of molecular identifiers for immune sequencing clone quantification. TCRdb called the PCR reads again in MiXCR, with one record for every CDR3 protein. The sample lists about 630,000 distinct CDR3 sequences, roughly 25% occurring once. Material for sequencing was naive CD8+ T cells from blood, with Jurkat cell RNA spiked in. Subset noted: FACS-sorted CD8+CD4-CCR7+CD45RA+ naive T cells. The source is a human donor in good health. Some libraries in this study had Jurkat cell RNA spiked in.

This clonotype has only a few counts. The rearrangement joins TRBV7-8 to TRBJ2-7; D remains unclear. There are 13 residues in the CDR3. CDR1 is SGHVS, CDR2 FQNEAQ, per germline. Deletions cut 1 base from V and 5 bases from J, with 9 bases between. The CDR3 spells CASSLVPYNEQYF. CDR3 nucleotides: TGTGCCAGCAGCTTAGTACCGTATAACGAGCAGTACTTC.

This clonotype has at least ten counts. V is TRBV4-3 and J is TRBJ2-1; D is uncertain. From germline, CDR1 is LGHNA and CDR2 YSLEER. V dropped 0 bases and J dropped 0 bases, with 6 bases sitting between them. The CDR3 length is 15 residues. CDR3 amino acids: CASSQDVSSYNEQFF. Here the CDR3 DNA reads TGCGCCAGCAGCCAAGATGTTAGCTCCTACAATGAGCAGTTCTTC.

This chain links TRBV6-5 with TRBJ2-1; D perhaps matches TRBD1 (5 bases). The germline V gene has CDR1 MNHEY and CDR2 SVGAGI. This CDR3 is built from 13 residues. V shed 3 bases and J shed 8 bases, with 11 bases lying between them. The CDR3 sequence is CASSYRGYDEQFF. The CDR3 nucleotides are TGTGCCAGCAGTTATAGGGGATACGATGAGCAGTTCTTC.

About this clonotype itself: A much larger clone lies a single base off, so this may be a read error. V gene TRBV4-1 combines with J gene TRBJ1-1; TRBD1 is a possible D gene (5 bases). The CDR3 spans 15 residues. Germline V lookup: CDR1 MGHRA, CDR2 YSYEKL. Here the CDR3 reads CASSQDPGRNTEALF. CDR3 bases: TGCGCCAGCAGCCAAGATCCGGGACGAAACACTGAAGCTCTCTTT.

There are many counts of this clonotype. The chain's CDR3 is CASSFSTRTLTDTQYF. DNA for the CDR3: TGTGCCAGCAGCTTCAGTACTAGAACTCTCACAGATACGCAGTATTTT. This chain joins TRBV7-9 and TRBJ2-3; a possible D gene is TRBD2 (5 bases). Trimming stripped 3 bases from V and 2 bases from J, with 15 bases between. Per germline, CDR1 SEHNR and CDR2 FQNEAQ (reference sequence). CDR3 size: 16 residues.

This clonotype was found many times. The chain is built from TRBV11-2 and TRBJ2-5; TRBD1 is a possible D gene (6 bases). This CDR3 has 15 residues. Trimming removed 5 bases at V and 0 bases at J, with 13 bases between. Per germline, CDR1 SGHAT and CDR2 FQNNGV. The CDR3 sequence: CASSPRGTYQETQYF. The CDR3, as DNA: TGTGCCAGCAGCCCCAGGGGAACGTACCAAGAGACCCAGTACTTC. Drawing the rest from reference TRBV11-2 and TRBJ2-5, the complete variable domain is EAGVAQSPRYKIIEKRQSVAFWCNPISGHATLYWYQQILGQGPKLLIQFQNNGVVDDSQLPKDRFSAERLKGVDSTLKIQPAKLEDSAVYLCASSPRGTYQETQYFGPGTRLLVL.

Points on this clonotype: The junction shows a germline mismatch at one end, possibly a read error. The V call is TRBV12-3 or TRBV12-4, the J call TRBJ1-1, with D perhaps matching TRBD1 (5 bases). The CDR3 is made up of 13 amino acids. The CDR3 reads CASSLSDSISPSF. CDR3 DNA: TGTGCCAGCAGTTTATCTGACAGCATCTCCCCTTCCTTT.

The V and J genes are TRBV12-5 and TRBJ2-2, with TRBD2 as a possible D gene (5 bases). Germline lookup yields CDR1 LGHNT and CDR2 FRNRAP. V lost 7 bases and J lost 4, with 16 bases in between. This CDR3 has 15 residues. The CDR3 loop is CASAEAGNVTGELFF. In DNA form, the CDR3 reads TGTGCTAGTGCCGAGGCGGGCAATGTCACCGGGGAGCTGTTTTTT.

This clonotype was found many times. The chain is built from TRBV20-1 and TRBJ2-3, with D possibly being TRBD1 or TRBD2 (6 bases each). Germline lookup yields CDR1 DFQATT and CDR2 SNEGSKA (reference sequence). The CDR3 sequence is 11 residues long. As DNA, the CDR3 is TGCGGAGGGGGGCCGACAGATACGCAGTATTTT. Protein product: CGGGPTDTQYF.

This clonotype was seen repeatedly, ten times or more. The V gene is TRBV29-1, the J gene TRBJ2-6; D could derive from TRBD1 or TRBD2 (5 bases each). V was trimmed by 6 bases and J by 0 bases, leaving 18 bases between them. Germline assignment: CDR1 SQVTM and CDR2 ANQGSEA. The CDR3 totals 17 residues. The CDR3 nucleotides are TGCAGCGTCCACGACCAGGGACCGGACTCTGGGGCCAACGTCCTGACTTTC. Its protein is CSVHDQGPDSGANVLTF.

The chain joins TRBV2 to TRBJ1-6; maybe TRBD1 (5 bases). CDR1 is SNHLY and CDR2 is FYNNEI in the germline V gene. The CDR3 is 13 amino acids. Trimming left V 5 bases short and J 9 bases short, with 11 bases between. This CDR3 is CASSPGGFSPLHF. Written as DNA, the CDR3 is TGTGCCAGCAGTCCCGGGGGGTTTTCACCCCTCCACTTT.

J is TRBJ2-7 and V is TRBV27; D is possibly TRBD1 (6 bases). V was trimmed by 4 bases and J by 5 bases, leaving 9 bases between them. The germline V gene encodes CDR1 MNHEY and CDR2 SMNVEV (reference sequence). CDR3 length: 12 amino acids. CDR3 DNA sequence: TGTGCCAGCAGTTCAGGGGTACACGAGCAGTACTTC. Translated: CASSSGVHEQYF.

J is TRBJ1-1 and V is TRBV6-5, with 9 bases fitting TRBD1. There are 14 residues in the CDR3. V shed 2 bases and J 5 bases; nucleotides not matched to a gene: 3. The germline V gene encodes CDR1 MNHEY and CDR2 SVGAGI. The DNA of the CDR3 is TGTGCCAGCAGTTACGGGACAGGGTATACTGAAGCTTTCTTT. This codes for CASSYGTGYTEAFF.

Many counts were recorded for this clonotype. The chain employs TRBV27 and TRBJ2-3, with D possibly being TRBD2 (6 bases). This CDR3 contains 14 residues. The germline V and J ends were trimmed by 3 bases and 3 bases, with 10 bases remaining between them. In germline, CDR1 is MNHEY, CDR2 SMNVEV (reference sequence). The CDR3 coding sequence is TGTGCCAGCAGTTTGGGGACTGAAACAGATACGCAGTATTTT. It translates to CASSLGTETDTQYF.

The chain joins TRBV27 to TRBJ2-7; possibly TRBD2 for D (5 bases). V gave up 5 bases and J gave up 2 bases, with 13 bases separating them. Germline lookup yields CDR1 MNHEY and CDR2 SMNVEV (reference sequence). The CDR3 contains 14 residues. Written as DNA, the CDR3 is TGTGCCAGCAGTATAGCCGGGAACGCCTACGAGCAGTACTTC. Residues: CASSIAGNAYEQYF.

This clonotype was seen at least ten times. The chain uses TRBV3-1 and TRBJ2-5; D ambiguous. Looked up from germline, CDR1 is LGHDT and CDR2 is YNNKEL (reference sequence). V shed 2 bases and J shed 5 bases, with 3 bases lying between them. This CDR3 spans 11 amino acids. The CDR3 reads CASSQLETQYF. The CDR3 DNA is TGTGCCAGCAGCCAACTCGAGACCCAGTACTTC.

This chain uses TRBV7-2 with TRBJ2-3, with TRBD2 matching 9 bases. Germline V gives CDR1 SGHTA, CDR2 FQGNSA. CDR3 size: 16 residues. The V gene end was trimmed by 8 bases and the J gene end by 5 bases; junction bases not matched to a gene: 14. In DNA, the CDR3 is TGTGCCAGCGGCTCAGTAGCGGGGGCAAGGAGAGATACGCAGTATTTT. The encoded protein is CASGSVAGARRDTQYF.

The table lists this clonotype with many counts. The chain couples TRBV30 to TRBJ2-7; D may be TRBD1 or TRBD2 (6 bases each). Germline V gene lookup returns CDR1 GTSNPN and CDR2 SVGIG (reference sequence). The V and J ends lost 0 bases and 6 bases respectively, with 12 bases between them. CDR3 length: 13 residues. The CDR3 loop is CAWSVLGGGEQYF. CDR3 sequence (DNA): TGTGCCTGGAGTGTACTCGGAGGGGGCGAGCAGTACTTC.

This clonotype appeared once. The junction departs from the called germline gene at one end, perhaps through a read error. The V gene is TRBV4-3, the J gene TRBJ2-1; the match to TRBD2 covers 7 bases. Germline CDR1 and CDR2: LGHNA and YSLEER. The CDR3 is 15 amino acids. CDR3 protein: CASSAWEGSYNAQFF. The CDR3 region has the DNA TGCGCCAGCAGCGCCTGGGAGGGGTCCTACAATGCGCAGTTCTTC.

The chain couples TRBV13 to TRBJ2-7, with no clear D. V was pared by 6 bases and J by 3 bases, with 15 bases between. Germline CDR1 reads PRHDT; CDR2 reads FYEKMQ (reference sequence). The CDR3 extends over 14 amino acids. CDR3 sequence reads: CASRGPEDNYEQYF. The CDR3 DNA reads TGTGCCAGCAGAGGGCCCGAAGATAACTACGAGCAGTACTTC.

The J gene is TRBJ1-3, the V gene TRBV30; D unresolved. The CDR3 has 14 amino acids. Per germline, CDR1 GTSNPN and CDR2 SVGIG (reference sequence). V was shortened by 4 bases and J by 1 base, with 11 bases between the two germline ends. The CDR3 bases are TGTGCCTGGAAAGATTTAGATTCTGGAAACACCATATATTTT. Residues: CAWKDLDSGNTIYF.

Many counts were recorded for this clonotype. This chain uses TRBV7-9 with TRBJ2-2; D gene unclear. Trimming pared 1 base from V and 2 bases from J, leaving 11 bases between. This CDR3 comprises 16 residues. Germline-derived CDR1 and CDR2 are SEHNR and FQNEAQ (reference sequence). The CDR3 nucleotides are TGTGCCAGCAGCTTAGGGTGGCAGGACAACACCGGGGAGCTGTTTTTT. Translating it yields CASSLGWQDNTGELFF. Based on the CDR3 plus reference TRBV7-9 and TRBJ2-2, the full variable domain is DTGVSQNPRHKITKRGQNVTFRCDPISEHNRLYWYRQTLGQGPEFLTYFQNEAQLEKSRLLSDRFSAERPKGSFSTLEIQRTEQGDSAMYLCASSLGWQDNTGELFFGEGSRLTVL.

With respect to this clonotype: A much larger clone lies a single base off, so this may be a read error. The chain joins TRBV15 to TRBJ1-5; D not resolved. This CDR3 has 16 residues. Germline CDR1 reads LNHNV; CDR2 reads YYDKDF (reference sequence). CDR3 DNA sequence: TGTGCCTCCAGCAGGACGGCAGGCGGGCGGCGTCAGCCCCAGCATTTT. Translated, it gives CASSRTAGGRRQPQHF.

Remarks on this clonotype: At one of its ends the junction is not consistent with the germline gene, which may arise from a read error. The gene calls are TRBV6-1 and TRBJ2-7, with D unresolved. The CDR3 is 13 amino acids. Germline CDR1 reads MNHNS; CDR2 reads SASEGT. This CDR3 reads CASSEIGQVEQHF. The CDR3 DNA is TGTGCCAGCAGTGAAATCGGCCAGGTCGAGCAGCACTTC.

This chain uses TRBV19 with TRBJ1-1; D gene uncertain. Trimming shortened V by 5 bases and J by 6 bases, and 16 bases separated the two germline ends. Germline V gene lookup returns CDR1 LNHDA and CDR2 SQIVND (reference sequence). The CDR3 length is 14 residues. This CDR3 reads CASSFIAGGSEAFF. CDR3 bases: TGTGCCAGTAGTTTCATTGCGGGAGGCTCTGAAGCTTTCTTT.